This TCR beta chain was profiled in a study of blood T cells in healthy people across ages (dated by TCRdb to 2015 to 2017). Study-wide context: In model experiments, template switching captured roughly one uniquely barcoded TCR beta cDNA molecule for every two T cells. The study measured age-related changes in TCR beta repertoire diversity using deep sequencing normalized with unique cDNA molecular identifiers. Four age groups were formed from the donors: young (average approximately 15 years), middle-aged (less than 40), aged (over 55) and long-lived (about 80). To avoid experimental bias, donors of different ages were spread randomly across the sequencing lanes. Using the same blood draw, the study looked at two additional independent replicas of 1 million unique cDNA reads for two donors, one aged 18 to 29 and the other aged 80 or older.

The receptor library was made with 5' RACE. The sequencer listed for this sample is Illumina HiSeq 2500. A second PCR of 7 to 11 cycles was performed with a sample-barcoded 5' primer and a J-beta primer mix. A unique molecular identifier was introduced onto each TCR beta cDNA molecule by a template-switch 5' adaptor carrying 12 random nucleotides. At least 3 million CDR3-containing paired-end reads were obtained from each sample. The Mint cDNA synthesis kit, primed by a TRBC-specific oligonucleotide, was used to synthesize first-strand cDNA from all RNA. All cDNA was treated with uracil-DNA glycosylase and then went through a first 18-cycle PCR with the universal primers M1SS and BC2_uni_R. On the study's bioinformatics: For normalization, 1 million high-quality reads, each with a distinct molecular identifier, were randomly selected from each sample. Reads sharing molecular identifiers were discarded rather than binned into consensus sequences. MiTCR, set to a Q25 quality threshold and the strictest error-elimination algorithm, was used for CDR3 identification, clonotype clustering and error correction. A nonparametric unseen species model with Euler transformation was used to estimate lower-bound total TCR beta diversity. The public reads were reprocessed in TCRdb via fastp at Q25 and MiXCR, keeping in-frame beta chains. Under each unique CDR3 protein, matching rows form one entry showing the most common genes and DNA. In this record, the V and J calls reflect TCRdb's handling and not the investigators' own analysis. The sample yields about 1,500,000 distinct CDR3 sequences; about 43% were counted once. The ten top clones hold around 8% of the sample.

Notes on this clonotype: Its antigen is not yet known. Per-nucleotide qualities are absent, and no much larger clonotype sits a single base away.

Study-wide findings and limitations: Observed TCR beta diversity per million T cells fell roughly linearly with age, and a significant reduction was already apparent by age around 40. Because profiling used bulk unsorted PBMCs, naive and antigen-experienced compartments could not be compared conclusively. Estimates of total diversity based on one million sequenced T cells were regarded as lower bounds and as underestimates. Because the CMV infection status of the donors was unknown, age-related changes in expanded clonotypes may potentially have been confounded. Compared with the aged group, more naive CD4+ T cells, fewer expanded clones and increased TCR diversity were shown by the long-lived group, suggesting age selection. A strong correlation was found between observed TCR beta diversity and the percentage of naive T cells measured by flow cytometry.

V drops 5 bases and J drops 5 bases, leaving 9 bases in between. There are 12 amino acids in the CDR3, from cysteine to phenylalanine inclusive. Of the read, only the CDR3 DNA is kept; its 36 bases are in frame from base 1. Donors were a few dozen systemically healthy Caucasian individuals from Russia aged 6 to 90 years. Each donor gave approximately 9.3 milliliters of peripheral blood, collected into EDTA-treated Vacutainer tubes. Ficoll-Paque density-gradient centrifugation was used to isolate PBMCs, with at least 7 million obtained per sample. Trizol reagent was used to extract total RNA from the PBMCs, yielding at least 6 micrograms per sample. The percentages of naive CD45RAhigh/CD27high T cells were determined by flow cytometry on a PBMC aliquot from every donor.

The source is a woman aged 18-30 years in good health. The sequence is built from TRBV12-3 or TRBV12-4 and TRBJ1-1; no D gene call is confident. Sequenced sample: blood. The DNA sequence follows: TGTGCCAGCAGTGCCCACCTGACTGAAGCTTTCTTT. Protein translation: CASSAHLTEAFF.